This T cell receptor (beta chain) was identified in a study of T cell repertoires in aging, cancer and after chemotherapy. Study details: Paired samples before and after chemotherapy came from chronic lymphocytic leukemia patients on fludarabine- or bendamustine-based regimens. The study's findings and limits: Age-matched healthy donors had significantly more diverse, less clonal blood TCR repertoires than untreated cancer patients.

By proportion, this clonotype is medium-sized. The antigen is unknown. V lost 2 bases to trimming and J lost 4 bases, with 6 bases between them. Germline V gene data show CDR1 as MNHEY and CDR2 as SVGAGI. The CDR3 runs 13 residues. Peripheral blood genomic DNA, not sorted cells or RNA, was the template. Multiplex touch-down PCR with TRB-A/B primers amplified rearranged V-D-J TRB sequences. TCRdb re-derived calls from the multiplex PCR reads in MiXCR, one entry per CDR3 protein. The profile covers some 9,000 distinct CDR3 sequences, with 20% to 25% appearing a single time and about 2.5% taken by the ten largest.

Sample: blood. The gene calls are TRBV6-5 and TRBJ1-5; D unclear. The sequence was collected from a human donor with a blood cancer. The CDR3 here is CASSYRENQPQHF. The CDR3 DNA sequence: TGTGCCAGCAGTTACAGGGAAAATCAGCCCCAGCATTTT.